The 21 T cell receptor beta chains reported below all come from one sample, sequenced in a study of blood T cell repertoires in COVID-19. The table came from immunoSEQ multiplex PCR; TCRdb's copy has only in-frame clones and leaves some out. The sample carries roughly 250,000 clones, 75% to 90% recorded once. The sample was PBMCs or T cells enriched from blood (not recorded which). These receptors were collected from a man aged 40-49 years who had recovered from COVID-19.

The CDR3 region has the DNA TGTGCCAGCTCAGGGGGCGCTAACTATGGCTACACCTTC. Residues: CASSGGANYGYTF. The gene calls are TRBV18 and TRBJ1-2, with a weak D call TRBD1 (6 bases). V lost 5 bases, J lost 0 bases, and 7 bases lay in between. The CDR3 consists of 13 residues. The germline gives CDR1 KGHSH, CDR2 LQKENI. The variable domain in full, completed from reference TRBV18 and TRBJ1-2, reads NAGVMQNPRHLVRRRGQEARLRCSPMKGHSHVYWYRQLPEEGLKFMVYLQKENIIDESGMPKERFSAEFPKEGPSILRIQQVVRGDSAAYFCASSGGANYGYTFGSGTRLTVV.

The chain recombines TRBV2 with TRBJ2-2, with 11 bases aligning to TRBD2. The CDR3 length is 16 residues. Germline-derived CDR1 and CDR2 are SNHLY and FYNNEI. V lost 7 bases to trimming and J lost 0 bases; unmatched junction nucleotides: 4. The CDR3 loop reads CASTLAGGPNTGELFF. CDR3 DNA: TGTGCCAGCACCCTAGCGGGGGGCCCGAACACCGGGGAGCTGTTTTTT.

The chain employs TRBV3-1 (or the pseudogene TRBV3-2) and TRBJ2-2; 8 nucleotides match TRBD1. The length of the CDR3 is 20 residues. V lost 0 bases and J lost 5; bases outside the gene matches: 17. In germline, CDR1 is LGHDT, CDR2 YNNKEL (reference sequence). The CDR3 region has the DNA TGTGCCAGCAGCCAAGAACGATATCGGCAGGGGGCTACCTCGACCGGGGAGCTGTTTTTT. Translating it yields CASSQERYRQGATSTGELFF.

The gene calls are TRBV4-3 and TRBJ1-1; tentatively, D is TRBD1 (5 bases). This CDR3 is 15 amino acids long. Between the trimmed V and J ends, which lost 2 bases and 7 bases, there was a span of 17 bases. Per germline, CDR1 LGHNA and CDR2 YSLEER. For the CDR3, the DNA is TGCGCCAGCAGCCAATTTTTAGGCCAGGGTGATGAAGCTTTCTTT. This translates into CASSQFLGQGDEAFF.

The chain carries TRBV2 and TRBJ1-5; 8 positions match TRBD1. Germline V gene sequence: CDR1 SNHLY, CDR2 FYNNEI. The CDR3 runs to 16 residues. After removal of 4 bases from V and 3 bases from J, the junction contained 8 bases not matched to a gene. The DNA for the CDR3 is TGTGCCAGCAGTGCGAGGACAGGGCTCTTCAATCAGCCCCAGCATTTT. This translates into CASSARTGLFNQPQHF.

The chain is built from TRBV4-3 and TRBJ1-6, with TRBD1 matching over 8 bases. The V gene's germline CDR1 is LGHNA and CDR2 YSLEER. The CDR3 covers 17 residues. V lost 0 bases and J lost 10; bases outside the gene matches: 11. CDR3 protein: CASSQDLGQGVKSPLHF. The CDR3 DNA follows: TGCGCCAGCAGCCAAGATCTCGGACAGGGAGTGAAGTCACCCCTCCACTTT.

In DNA form, the CDR3 reads TGCAGCGTTGCTGGACTAGCGGGAGTGAAAAATGAGCAGTTCTTC. Translation gives CSVAGLAGVKNEQFF. The chain links TRBV29-1 to TRBJ2-1; 13 bases align to TRBD2. The CDR3 runs 15 residues. The germline gives CDR1 SQVTM, CDR2 ANQGSEA. V was pared by 4 bases and J by 7 bases, with 7 bases of the junction left unmatched.

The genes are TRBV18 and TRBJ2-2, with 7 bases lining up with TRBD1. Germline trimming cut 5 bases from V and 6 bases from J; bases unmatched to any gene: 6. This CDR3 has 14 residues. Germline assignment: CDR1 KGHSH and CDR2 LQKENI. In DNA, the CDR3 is TGTGCCAGCTCATCTAGGGACAGTTCCGGGGAGCTGTTTTTT. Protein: CASSSRDSSGELFF.

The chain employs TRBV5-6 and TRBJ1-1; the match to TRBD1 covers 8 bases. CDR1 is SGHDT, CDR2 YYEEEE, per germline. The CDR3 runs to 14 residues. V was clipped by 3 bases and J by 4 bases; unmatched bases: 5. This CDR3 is CASSWTGWTTEAFF. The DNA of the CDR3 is TGTGCCAGCAGCTGGACAGGGTGGACCACTGAAGCTTTCTTT.

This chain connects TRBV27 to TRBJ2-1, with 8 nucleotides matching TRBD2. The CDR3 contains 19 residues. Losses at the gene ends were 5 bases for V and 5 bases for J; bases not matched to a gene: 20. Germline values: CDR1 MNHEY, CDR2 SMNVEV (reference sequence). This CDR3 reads CASSPAYGLLAEKDNEQFF. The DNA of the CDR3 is TGTGCCAGCAGTCCGGCCTACGGGTTACTAGCGGAGAAAGACAATGAGCAGTTCTTC.

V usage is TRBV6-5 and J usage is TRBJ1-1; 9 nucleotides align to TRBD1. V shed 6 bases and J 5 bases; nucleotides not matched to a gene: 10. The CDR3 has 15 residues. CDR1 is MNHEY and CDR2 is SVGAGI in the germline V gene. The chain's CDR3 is CASRPTGGRHTEAFF. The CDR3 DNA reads TGTGCCAGCAGGCCAACAGGGGGCAGGCATACTGAAGCTTTCTTT.

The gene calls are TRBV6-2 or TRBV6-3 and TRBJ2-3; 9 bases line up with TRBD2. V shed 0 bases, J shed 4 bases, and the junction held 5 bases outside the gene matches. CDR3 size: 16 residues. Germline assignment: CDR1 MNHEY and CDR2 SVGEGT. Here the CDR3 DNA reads TGTGCCAGCAGTTACTCGGCGGGGGGGCTTGCAGATACGCAGTATTTT. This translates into CASSYSAGGLADTQYF.

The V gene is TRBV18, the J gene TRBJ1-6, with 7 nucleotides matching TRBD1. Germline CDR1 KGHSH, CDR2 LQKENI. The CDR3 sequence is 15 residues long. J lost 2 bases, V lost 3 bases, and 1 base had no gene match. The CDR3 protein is CASSPDRTYNSPLHF. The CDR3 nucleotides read TGTGCCAGCTCACCGGACAGGACCTATAATTCACCCCTCCACTTT.

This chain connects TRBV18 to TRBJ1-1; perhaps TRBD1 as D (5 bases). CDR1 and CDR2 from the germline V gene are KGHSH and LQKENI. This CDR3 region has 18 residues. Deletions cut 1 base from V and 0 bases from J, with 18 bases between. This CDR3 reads CASSPQENRQSMNTEAFF. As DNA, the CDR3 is TGTGCCAGCTCACCACAAGAAAACCGACAGAGCATGAACACTGAAGCTTTCTTT.

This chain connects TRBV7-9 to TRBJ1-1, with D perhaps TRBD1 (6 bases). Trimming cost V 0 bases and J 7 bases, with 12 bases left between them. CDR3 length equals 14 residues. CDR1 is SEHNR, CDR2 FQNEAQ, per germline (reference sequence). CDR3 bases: TGTGCCAGCAGCTTAGCAGGGAACAGGGTTGAAGCTTTCTTT. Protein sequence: CASSLAGNRVEAFF.

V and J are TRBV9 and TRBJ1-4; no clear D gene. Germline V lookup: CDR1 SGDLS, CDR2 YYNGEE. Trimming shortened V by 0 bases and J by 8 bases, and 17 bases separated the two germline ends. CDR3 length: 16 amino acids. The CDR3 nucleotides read TGTGCCAGCAGCGTAGATCGCGGGCCCCCCTGGGAAAAACTGTTTTTT. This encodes CASSVDRGPPWEKLFF.

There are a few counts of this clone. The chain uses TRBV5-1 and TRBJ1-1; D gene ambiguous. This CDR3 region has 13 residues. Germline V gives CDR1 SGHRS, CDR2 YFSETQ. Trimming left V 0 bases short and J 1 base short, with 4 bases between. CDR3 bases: TGCGCCAGCAGCTTGGCAGGGAACACTGAAGCTTTCTTT. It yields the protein CASSLAGNTEAFF.

The CDR3 loop is CSVEPRTGDYEQYF. The CDR3 bases are TGCAGCGTTGAACCGAGGACAGGGGATTACGAGCAGTACTTC. This chain links TRBV29-1 with TRBJ2-7; TRBD1 matches at 9 bases. Per germline, CDR1 SQVTM and CDR2 ANQGSEA. The CDR3 loop spans 14 amino acids. The V segment lost 2 bases and the J segment 4 bases; nucleotides outside the gene matches: 6.

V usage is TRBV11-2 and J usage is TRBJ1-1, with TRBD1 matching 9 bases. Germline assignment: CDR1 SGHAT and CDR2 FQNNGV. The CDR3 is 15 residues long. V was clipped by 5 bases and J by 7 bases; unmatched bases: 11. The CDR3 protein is CASSPRDRALFEAFF. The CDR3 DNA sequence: TGTGCCAGCAGCCCCCGGGACAGGGCGCTGTTTGAAGCTTTCTTT. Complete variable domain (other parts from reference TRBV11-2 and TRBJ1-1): EAGVAQSPRYKIIEKRQSVAFWCNPISGHATLYWYQQILGQGPKLLIQFQNNGVVDDSQLPKDRFSAERLKGVDSTLKIQPAKLEDSAVYLCASSPRDRALFEAFFGQGTRLTVV.

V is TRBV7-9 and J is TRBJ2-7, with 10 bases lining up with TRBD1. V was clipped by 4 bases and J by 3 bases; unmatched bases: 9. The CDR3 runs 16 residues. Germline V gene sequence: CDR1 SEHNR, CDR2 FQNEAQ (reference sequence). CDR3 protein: CASSSPRGDRGYEQYF. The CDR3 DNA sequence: TGTGCCAGCAGCTCTCCCCGCGGGGACAGGGGCTACGAGCAGTACTTC.

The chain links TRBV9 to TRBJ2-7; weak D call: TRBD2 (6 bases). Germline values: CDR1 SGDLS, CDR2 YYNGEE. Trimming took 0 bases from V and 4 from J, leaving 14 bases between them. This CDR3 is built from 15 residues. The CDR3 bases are TGTGCCAGCAGCGTAGTTCCCGCGGGACCTTACGAGCAGTACTTC. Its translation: CASSVVPAGPYEQYF. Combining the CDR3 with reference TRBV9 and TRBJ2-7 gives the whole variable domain DSGVTQTPKHLITATGQRVTLRCSPRSGDLSVYWYQQSLDQGLQFLIQYYNGEERAKGNILERFSAQQFPDLHSELNLSSLELGDSALYFCASSVVPAGPYEQYFGPGTRLTVT.